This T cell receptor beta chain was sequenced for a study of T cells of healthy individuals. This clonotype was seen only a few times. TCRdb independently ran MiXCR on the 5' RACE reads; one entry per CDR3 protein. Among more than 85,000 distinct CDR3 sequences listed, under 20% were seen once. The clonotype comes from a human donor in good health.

The CDR3 DNA reads TGTGCCAGCAGCCTAGGGGACGGAAATCAGCCCCAGCATTTT. It is translated as CASSLGDGNQPQHF. The chain carries TRBV9 and TRBJ1-5; tentatively, D is TRBD1 (5 bases). The CDR3 spans 14 residues. The ends were cut back, 4 bases at V and 4 bases at J, with 12 bases in the middle. Germline V gene data show CDR1 as SGDLS and CDR2 as YYNGEE. The full variable domain, rest sourced from reference TRBV9 and TRBJ1-5, is DSGVTQTPKHLITATGQRVTLRCSPRSGDLSVYWYQQSLDQGLQFLIQYYNGEERAKGNILERFSAQQFPDLHSELNLSSLELGDSALYFCASSLGDGNQPQHFGDGTRLSIL.